This entry lists 5 T cell receptor beta chains sequenced from one sample in a study of metastatic and nonmetastatic thyroid tumors. Through MiXCR, TCRdb re-clonotyped the PCR reads. The sample contains tens of thousands of clones, approximately 13% of which appear only once. Ahead of thyroid surgery, no patient had received treatment of any kind. Sequencing input: blood. The receptors were gathered from a female donor with papillary thyroid cancer or a benign thyroid nodule (not recorded which). Some clones in this sample may be carry-over from other donors' samples.

The sample holds many counts of this clone. The chain couples TRBV28 to TRBJ1-2; TRBD1 is a possible D gene (5 bases). CDR3 size: 14 residues. CDR1 is MDHEN, CDR2 SYDVKM, per germline. With 3 bases removed from V and 8 bases from J, the gap between germline ends came to 16 bases. CDR3 region: CASSLDRGISGYTF. The DNA for the CDR3 is TGTGCCAGCAGTTTGGACCGGGGCATTTCGGGCTACACCTTC.

This clone was seen many times. The rearrangement uses TRBV20-1 and TRBJ2-3, with TRBD1 as a possible D gene (5 bases). V lost 0 bases, J lost 2 bases, and 18 bases lay in between. From germline, CDR1 is DFQATT and CDR2 SNEGSKA (reference sequence). CDR3 length: 17 amino acids. The CDR3: CSARDFAGFWVTDTQYF. The CDR3 DNA sequence: TGCAGTGCTAGAGATTTTGCAGGGTTTTGGGTCACAGATACGCAGTATTTT.

This clone was detected many times. The chain carries TRBV9 and TRBJ1-4; no firm D call. V lost 4 bases, J lost 0 bases, and 7 bases lay in between. The CDR3 consists of 14 residues. The germline gives CDR1 SGDLS, CDR2 YYNGEE. CDR3 bases: TGTGCCAGCAGCCAACAAGCAACTAATGAAAAACTGTTTTTT. It specifies CASSQQATNEKLFF. Full variable domain (missing parts from reference TRBV9 and TRBJ1-4): DSGVTQTPKHLITATGQRVTLRCSPRSGDLSVYWYQQSLDQGLQFLIQYYNGEERAKGNILERFSAQQFPDLHSELNLSSLELGDSALYFCASSQQATNEKLFFGSGTQLSVL.

This clone was counted many times. The chain is built from TRBV9 and TRBJ2-1; 13 bases match TRBD2. This CDR3 is 14 amino acids long. The germline V gene encodes CDR1 SGDLS and CDR2 YYNGEE. The trim removed 6 bases at V and 9 bases at J, leaving 6 bases unmatched. CDR3 nucleotides: TGTGCCAGCAAAGGACTAGCGGGGGCTGGTGAGCAGTTCTTC. The encoded protein is CASKGLAGAGEQFF.

This clone has a count of ten or more. The chain employs TRBV19 and TRBJ1-2; a weak D match, TRBD1 (6 bases). The CDR3 runs 14 residues. V was cut by 7 bases and J by 2 bases, with 14 bases left in between. CDR1 is LNHDA, CDR2 SQIVND, per germline (reference sequence). In DNA form, the CDR3 reads TGTGCCAGTACAAGGGGGGGAATGAACTATGGCTACACCTTC. Its protein is CASTRGGMNYGYTF.